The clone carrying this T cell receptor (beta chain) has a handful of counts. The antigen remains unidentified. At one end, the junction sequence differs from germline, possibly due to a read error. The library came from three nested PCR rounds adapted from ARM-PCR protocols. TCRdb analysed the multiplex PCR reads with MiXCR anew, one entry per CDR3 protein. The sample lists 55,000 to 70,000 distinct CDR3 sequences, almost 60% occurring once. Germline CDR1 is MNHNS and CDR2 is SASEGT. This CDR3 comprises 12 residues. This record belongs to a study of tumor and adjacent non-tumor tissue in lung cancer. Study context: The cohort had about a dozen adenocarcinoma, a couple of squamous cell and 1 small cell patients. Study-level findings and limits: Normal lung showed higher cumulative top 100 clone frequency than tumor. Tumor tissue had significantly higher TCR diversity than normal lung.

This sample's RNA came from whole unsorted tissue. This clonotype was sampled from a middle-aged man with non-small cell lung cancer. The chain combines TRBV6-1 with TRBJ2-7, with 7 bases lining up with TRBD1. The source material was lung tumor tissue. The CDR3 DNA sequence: TGTGCCTGCGGACAGGTGTCCTACGGGCAGTACTTC. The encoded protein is CACGQVSYGQYF.